These T cell receptor beta chains were read from a single sample in a study of blood T cell repertoires in COVID-19. Sequencing was performed with immunoSEQ multiplex PCR; in TCRdb, only in-frame clones are kept and a portion is missing. Of 250,000 to 350,000 clones listed, roughly 87% are singletons. The specimen sequenced was peripheral blood. The receptor source for this set is a man aged 18 to 35 with active or convalescent COVID-19. The conserved cysteine and the conserved F or W are not part of the CDR3 here.

J gene: TRBJ2-5; V gene: TRBV11-2; CDR3 protein: ASSFVQETQY
J gene: TRBJ1-5; V gene: TRBV10-3; CDR3 protein: AISEGQGLMPQH
J gene: TRBJ1-1; V gene: TRBV4-1; CDR3 protein: ASNEGTGKKRNTEAF
J gene: TRBJ1-4; V gene: TRBV4-1; CDR3 protein: ASSPRGPANEKLF
J gene: TRBJ2-7; V gene: TRBV6-5; CDR3 protein: ASSLRLGSGAHEQY
J gene: TRBJ2-5; V gene: TRBV5-6; CDR3 protein: ASSLLSGLAKETQY
J gene: TRBJ2-5; V gene: TRBV28; CDR3 protein: ASSSGGRGQY
J gene: TRBJ1-1; V gene: TRBV5-4; CDR3 protein: ASSPMRQNTEAF
J gene: TRBJ2-5; V gene: TRBV5-1; CDR3 protein: ASSITGTQEETQY
J gene: TRBJ1-3; V gene: TRBV9; CDR3 protein: ASSVIPGSSGNTIY
J gene: TRBJ1-2; V gene: TRBV6-5; CDR3 protein: ASRKREDYGYT
J gene: TRBJ2-7; V gene: TRBV5-4; CDR3 protein: ASSTGLAGSYEQY
J gene: TRBJ2-7; V gene: TRBV5-8; CDR3 protein: ASSPSYSYEQY
J gene: TRBJ1-1; V gene: TRBV7-2; CDR3 protein: ASSSLTGGLNTEAF
J gene: TRBJ1-5; V gene: TRBV4-1; CDR3 protein: ASSQVQLGNQPQH
J gene: TRBJ2-2; V gene: TRBV3-1/TRBV3-2; CDR3 protein: ASRITSGGARTGELF
J gene: TRBJ1-1; V gene: TRBV27; CDR3 protein: ASSSDGGNTEAF
J gene: TRBJ2-5; V gene: TRBV5-1; CDR3 protein: ASSLLLTSGAQETQY
J gene: TRBJ1-5; V gene: TRBV5-5; CDR3 protein: ASSLWQGDQPQH
J gene: TRBJ2-7; V gene: TRBV10-3; CDR3 protein: AISDQDRGQVGYEQY
J gene: TRBJ1-2; V gene: TRBV25-1; CDR3 protein: ASTTSNYGYT
J gene: TRBJ2-3; V gene: TRBV4-1; CDR3 protein: ASSQDGRSGMSTDTQY